The sequence of this TCR beta chain was determined in a study of T cells in tuberculosis. General study findings and limits: Active tuberculosis patients had shorter CDR3-alpha; the beta difference was nonsignificant.

Indicated time point: new active TB diagnosis, blood taken before or within 7 days of starting treatment. TCRdb keeps only in-frame clones here, not all; method: immunoSEQ multiplex PCR. The profile shows 30,000 to 35,000 clones, around 90% of them singletons. As regards this clone: Its antigen is as yet unknown.

The CDR3 is 15 residues long. Per germline, CDR1 MNHEY and CDR2 SMNVEV (reference sequence). The trim removed 3 bases at V and 4 bases at J, leaving 7 bases unmatched. The receptor was derived from an adult with tuberculosis. Some clones in this sample may be carry-over from other donors' samples. The input for sequencing was PBMCs, taken at tuberculosis diagnosis. V gene TRBV27 combines with J gene TRBJ2-7; 9 nucleotides match TRBD1. The CDR3 here is CASSLTGGRAYEQYF. For the CDR3, the DNA is TGTGCCAGCAGTTTGACAGGGGGTAGGGCTTACGAGCAGTACTTC.